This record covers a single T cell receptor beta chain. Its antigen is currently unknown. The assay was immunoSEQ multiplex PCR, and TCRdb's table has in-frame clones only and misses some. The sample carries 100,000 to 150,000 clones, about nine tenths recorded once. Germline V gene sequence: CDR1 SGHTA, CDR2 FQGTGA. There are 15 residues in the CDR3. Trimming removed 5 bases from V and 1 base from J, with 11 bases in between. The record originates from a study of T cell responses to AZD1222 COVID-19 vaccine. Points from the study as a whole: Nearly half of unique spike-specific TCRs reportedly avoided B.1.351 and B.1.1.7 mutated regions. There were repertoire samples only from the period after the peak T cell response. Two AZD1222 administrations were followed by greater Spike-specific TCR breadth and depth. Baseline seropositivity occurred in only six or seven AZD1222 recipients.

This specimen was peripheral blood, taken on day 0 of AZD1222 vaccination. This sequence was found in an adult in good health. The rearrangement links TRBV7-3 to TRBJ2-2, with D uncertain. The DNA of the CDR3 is TGTGCCAGCAGCGCCCAGACCGTGAACACCGGGGAGCTGTTTTTT. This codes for CASSAQTVNTGELFF.